This T cell receptor (beta chain) comes out of a study of CD8 T cells in Susac syndrome. TCR beta from blood CD8+ and CD4+ T cells was sequenced. TEMRA cells were FACS-enriched and CD8+ and CD4+ T cells negatively isolated. Worth noting for this clonotype: The antigen is undetermined.

The germline V gene encodes CDR1 SEHNR and CDR2 FQNEAQ (reference sequence). This CDR3 is 14 amino acids long. V lost 5 bases and J lost 8; bases outside the gene matches: 9. Study results and caveats: It was acknowledged by the study that relatively few individuals were included in its TCR sequencing and HLA analysis.

The RNA input was roughly 0.5 to 1 ug, and it was reverse transcribed with random hexamers. TCR beta CDR3 was amplified by immunoSEQ covering 54 Vbeta and 13 Jbeta. From the immunoSEQ multiplex PCR reads, TCRdb called clonotypes with MiXCR, one entry per CDR3 protein. Of a few hundred thousand distinct CDR3 sequences listed, around 93% are singletons. The specimen was CD4+ T cells from PBMCs. The chain links TRBV7-9 to TRBJ2-4; 7 nucleotides align to TRBD1. This receptor was identified in a human donor with multiple sclerosis. CDR3 DNA sequence: TGTGCCAGCAGCCAAACAGGGGTTGGGGACATTCAGTACTTC. Translation gives CASSQTGVGDIQYF.